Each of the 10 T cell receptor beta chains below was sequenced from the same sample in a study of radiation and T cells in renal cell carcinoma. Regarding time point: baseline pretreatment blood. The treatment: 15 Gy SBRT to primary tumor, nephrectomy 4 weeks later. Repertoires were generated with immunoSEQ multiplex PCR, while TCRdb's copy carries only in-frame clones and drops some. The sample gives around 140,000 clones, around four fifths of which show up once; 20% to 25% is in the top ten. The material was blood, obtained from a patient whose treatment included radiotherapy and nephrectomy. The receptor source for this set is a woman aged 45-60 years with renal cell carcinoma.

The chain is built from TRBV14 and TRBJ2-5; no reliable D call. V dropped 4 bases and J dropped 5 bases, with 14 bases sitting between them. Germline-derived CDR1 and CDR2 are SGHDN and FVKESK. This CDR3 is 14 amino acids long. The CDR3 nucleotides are TGTGCCAGCAGCCCCCGTGGTCTCAGGGAGACCCAGTACTTC. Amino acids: CASSPRGLRETQYF.

The DNA for the CDR3 is TGTGCCAGCAGCTTCCGGGACAGGGGGAGTCCCAACTATGGCTACACCTTC. Protein sequence: CASSFRDRGSPNYGYTF. V gene TRBV5-5 combines with J gene TRBJ1-2; the match to TRBD1 covers 11 bases. From germline, CDR1 is SGHKS and CDR2 YYEKEE (reference sequence). This CDR3 is 17 amino acids long. With V trimmed by 2 bases and J by 2 bases, 8 bases remained unmatched. The variable domain in full, with the rest retrieved from reference TRBV5-5 and TRBJ1-2, is DAGVTQSPTHLIKTRGQQVTLRCSPISGHKSVSWYQQVLGQGPQFIFQYYEKEERGRGNFPDRFSARQFPNYSSELNVNALLLGDSALYLCASSFRDRGSPNYGYTFGSGTRLTVV.

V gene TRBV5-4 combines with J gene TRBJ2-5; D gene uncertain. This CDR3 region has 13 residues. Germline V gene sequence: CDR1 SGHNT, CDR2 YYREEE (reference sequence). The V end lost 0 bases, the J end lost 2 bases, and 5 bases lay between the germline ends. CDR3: CASSLDPQETQYF. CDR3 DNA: TGTGCCAGCAGCTTGGATCCACAAGAGACCCAGTACTTC.

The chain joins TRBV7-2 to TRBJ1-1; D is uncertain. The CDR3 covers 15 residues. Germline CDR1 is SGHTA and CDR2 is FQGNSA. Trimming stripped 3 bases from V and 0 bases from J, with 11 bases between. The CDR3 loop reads CASSLESDLNTEAFF. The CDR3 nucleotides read TGTGCCAGCAGCTTGGAGAGCGATTTGAACACTGAAGCTTTCTTT.

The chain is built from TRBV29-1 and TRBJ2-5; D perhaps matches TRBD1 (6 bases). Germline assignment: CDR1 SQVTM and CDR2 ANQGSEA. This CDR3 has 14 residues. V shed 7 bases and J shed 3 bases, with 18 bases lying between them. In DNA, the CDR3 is TGCAGCGGAGGACAGCTAAACTCGAAAGAGACCCAGTACTTC. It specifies CSGGQLNSKETQYF.

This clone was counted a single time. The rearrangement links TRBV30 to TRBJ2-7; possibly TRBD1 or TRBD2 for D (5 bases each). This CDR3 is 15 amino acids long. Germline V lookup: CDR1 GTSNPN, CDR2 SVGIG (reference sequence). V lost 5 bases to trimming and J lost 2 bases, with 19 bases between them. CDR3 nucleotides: TGTGCCTGGTCCCGACGGGGCAGGCGCGCCTACGAGCAGTACTTC. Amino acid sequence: CAWSRRGRRAYEQYF.

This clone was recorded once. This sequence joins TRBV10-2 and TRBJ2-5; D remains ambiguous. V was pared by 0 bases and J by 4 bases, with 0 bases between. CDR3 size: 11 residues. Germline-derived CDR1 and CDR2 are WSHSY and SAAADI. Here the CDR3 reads CASSESETQYF. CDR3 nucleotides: TGCGCCAGCAGTGAGTCAGAGACCCAGTACTTC.

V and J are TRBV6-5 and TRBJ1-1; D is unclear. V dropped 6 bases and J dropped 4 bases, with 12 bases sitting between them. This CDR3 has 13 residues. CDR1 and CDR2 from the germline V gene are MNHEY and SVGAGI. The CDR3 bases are TGTGCCAGCAGAGGACCCCGAGGCACTGAAGCTTTCTTT. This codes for CASRGPRGTEAFF.

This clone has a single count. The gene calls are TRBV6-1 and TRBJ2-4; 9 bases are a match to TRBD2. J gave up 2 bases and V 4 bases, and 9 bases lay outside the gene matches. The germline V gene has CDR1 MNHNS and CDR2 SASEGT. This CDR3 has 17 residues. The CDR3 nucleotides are TGTGCCAGCAGTGGACCGGCGGGAGGGCGATCCAAAAACATTCAGTACTTC. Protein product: CASSGPAGGRSKNIQYF.

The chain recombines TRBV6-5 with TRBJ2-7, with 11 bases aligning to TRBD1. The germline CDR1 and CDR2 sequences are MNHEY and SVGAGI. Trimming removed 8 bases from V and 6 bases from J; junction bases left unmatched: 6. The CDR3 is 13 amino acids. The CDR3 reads CASGGQGASEQYF. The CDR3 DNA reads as TGTGCCAGCGGAGGACAGGGGGCGAGCGAGCAGTACTTC.